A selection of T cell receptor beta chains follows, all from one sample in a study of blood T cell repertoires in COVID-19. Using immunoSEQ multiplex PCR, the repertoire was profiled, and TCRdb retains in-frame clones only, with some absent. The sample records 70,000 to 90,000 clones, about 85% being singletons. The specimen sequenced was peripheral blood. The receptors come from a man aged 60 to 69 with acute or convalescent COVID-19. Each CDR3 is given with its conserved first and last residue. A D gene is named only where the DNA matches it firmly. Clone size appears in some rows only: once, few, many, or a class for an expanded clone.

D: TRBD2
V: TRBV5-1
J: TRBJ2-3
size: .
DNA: TGCGCCAGCAGCTTGGATCCTAGCGGGATTTTGGATACGCAGTATTTT
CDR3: CASSLDPSGILDTQYF

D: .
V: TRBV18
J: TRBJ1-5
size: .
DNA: TGTGCCAGCTCGGCCGACTTTAGCAATCAGCCCCAGCATTTT
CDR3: CASSADFSNQPQHF

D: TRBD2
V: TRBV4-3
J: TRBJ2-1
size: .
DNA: TGCGCCAGCAGCCGCTGGCGGGGGGCTGCCTACAATGAGCAGTTCTTC
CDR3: CASSRWRGAAYNEQFF

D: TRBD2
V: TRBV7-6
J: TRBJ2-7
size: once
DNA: TGTGCCAGCAGCTTCTCTCCCCTAGCGGGAGGGTACGAGCAGTACTTC
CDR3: CASSFSPLAGGYEQYF

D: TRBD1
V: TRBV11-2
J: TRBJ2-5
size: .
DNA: TGTGCCAGCAGCCTATCGACAGGGCCCGAGACCCAGTACTTC
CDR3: CASSLSTGPETQYF

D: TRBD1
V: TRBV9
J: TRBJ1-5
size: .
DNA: TGTGCCAGCAGCGTAGGTACAGGGGGCGTCAATCAGCCCCAGCATTTT
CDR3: CASSVGTGGVNQPQHF

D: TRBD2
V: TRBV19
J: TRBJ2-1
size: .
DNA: TGTGCCAGTAGTATTCGGGTAGCGGGGAGGGTATCCAATGAGCAGTTCTTC
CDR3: CASSIRVAGRVSNEQFF

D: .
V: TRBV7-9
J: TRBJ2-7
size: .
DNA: TGTGCCAGCAGCTTACCTGGCCCAGGAGAGCAGTACTTC
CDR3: CASSLPGPGEQYF

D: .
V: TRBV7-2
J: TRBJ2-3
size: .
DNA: TGTGCCAGCAGCTTAAGCGGAGGGCCAGGTGCAGATACGCAGTATTTT
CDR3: CASSLSGGPGADTQYF

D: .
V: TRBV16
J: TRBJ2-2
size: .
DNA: TGTGCCAGTGGCGGGCAACCATCCACCGGGGAGCTGTTTTTT
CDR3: CASGGQPSTGELFF

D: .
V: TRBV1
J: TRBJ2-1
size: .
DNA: TGCACCAGCAGCCAAGATGGGCATGGACTAGCGGGAACCTACGATGAGCAGTTCTTC
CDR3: CTSSQDGHGLAGTYDEQFF

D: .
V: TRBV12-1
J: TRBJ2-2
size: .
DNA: TGTGCCAGCAGCTTTTCCCAAGGGGTAGCGGGAGTTAATTATCACACCGGGGAGCTGTTTTTT
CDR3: CASSFSQGVAGVNYHTGELFF

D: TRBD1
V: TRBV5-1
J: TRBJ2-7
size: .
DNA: TGCGCCAGCAGCTATCGACAGGGGGCGTCGGGATGGCAGTACTTC
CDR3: CASSYRQGASGWQYF

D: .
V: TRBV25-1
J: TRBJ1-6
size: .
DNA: TGTGCCAGCAGTGAACACGGACAGCCTTATAATTCACCCCTCCACTTT
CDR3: CASSEHGQPYNSPLHF

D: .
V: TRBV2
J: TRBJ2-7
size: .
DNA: TGTGCCAGCAGGGGACTGACGGTCCCCTACGAGCAGTACTTC
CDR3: CASRGLTVPYEQYF

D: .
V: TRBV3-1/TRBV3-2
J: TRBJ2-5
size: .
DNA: TGTGCCAGCAGCCACTTGGCTAGCCTCGAAGAGACCCAGTACTTC
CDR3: CASSHLASLEETQYF

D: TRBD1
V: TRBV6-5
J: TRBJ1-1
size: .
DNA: TGTGCCAGTAACAGGGGAGGAGACACTGAAGCTTTCTTT
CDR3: CASNRGGDTEAFF

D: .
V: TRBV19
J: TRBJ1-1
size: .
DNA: TGTGCCAGTAGTACCCAGTTGAACACTGAAGCTTTCTTT
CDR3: CASSTQLNTEAFF

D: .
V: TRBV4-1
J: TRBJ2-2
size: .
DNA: TGCGCCAGCAGCCAAGATGTCAGGGTTTACGGGGAGCTGTTTTTT
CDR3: CASSQDVRVYGELFF

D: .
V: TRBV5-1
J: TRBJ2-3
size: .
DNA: TGCGCCAGCAGCTTGCAGACTAGTGCAGATACGCAGTATTTT
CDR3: CASSLQTSADTQYF

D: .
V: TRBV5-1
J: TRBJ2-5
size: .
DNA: TGCGCCAGCAGCCCGACGCAGGGGGGACAAGAGACCCAGTACTTC
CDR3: CASSPTQGGQETQYF

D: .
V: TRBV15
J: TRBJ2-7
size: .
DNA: TGTGCCACCAGCAGAGATAAGACTAGCTACGAGCAGTACTTC
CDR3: CATSRDKTSYEQYF

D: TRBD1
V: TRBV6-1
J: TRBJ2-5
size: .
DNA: TGTGCCAGCAGTGAAGCAGGGGGCTTGGAGACCCAGTACTTC
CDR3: CASSEAGGLETQYF

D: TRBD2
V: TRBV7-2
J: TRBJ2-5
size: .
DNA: TGTGCCAGCAGCCCCGCTCCGGCGGGGGGCGGGGGGAAGACCCAGTACTTC
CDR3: CASSPAPAGGGGKTQYF

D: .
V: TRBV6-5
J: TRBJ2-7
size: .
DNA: TGTGCCAGCAGTCGCCAGGGAAGAAGCTACGAGCAGTACTTC
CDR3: CASSRQGRSYEQYF

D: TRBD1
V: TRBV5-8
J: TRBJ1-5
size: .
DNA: TGTGCCAGCAGCTCGCTCTTTGGACAGGGGGCAAATCAGCCCCAGCATTTT
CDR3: CASSSLFGQGANQPQHF

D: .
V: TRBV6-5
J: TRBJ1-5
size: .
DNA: TGTGCCAGCAGGAGAGGGGGTCAGCCCCAGCATTTT
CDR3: CASRRGGQPQHF

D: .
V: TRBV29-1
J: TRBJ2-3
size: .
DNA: TGCAGCGTTGAGTGGTCAGGGGCCACAGATACGCAGTATTTT
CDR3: CSVEWSGATDTQYF

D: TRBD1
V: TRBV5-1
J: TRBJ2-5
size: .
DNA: TGCGCCAGCAGCCCCCGACAGGGGTGGGAGACCCAGTACTTC
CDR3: CASSPRQGWETQYF

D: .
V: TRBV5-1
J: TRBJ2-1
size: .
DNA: TGCGCCAGCAGCTTGGAAAGGGGTCCCAATGAGCAGTTCTTC
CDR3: CASSLERGPNEQFF

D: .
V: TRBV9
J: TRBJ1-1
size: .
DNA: TGTGCCAGCAGCGTCAGGTGGAACACTGAAGCTTTCTTT
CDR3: CASSVRWNTEAFF

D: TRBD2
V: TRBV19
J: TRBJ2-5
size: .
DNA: TGTGCCAGTAGTCCAGAAGGACTAGCGGGGGGGTATTGGGAGACCCAGTACTTC
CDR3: CASSPEGLAGGYWETQYF

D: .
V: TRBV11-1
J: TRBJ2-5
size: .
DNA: TGTGCCAGCAGCTTCAGACGGGGGGCCCAGGAAGAGACCCAGTACTTC
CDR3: CASSFRRGAQEETQYF

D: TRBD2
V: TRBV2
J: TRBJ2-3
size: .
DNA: TGTGCCAGCAGTGAGTTAGCGGGAGTCACAGATACGCAGTATTTT
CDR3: CASSELAGVTDTQYF

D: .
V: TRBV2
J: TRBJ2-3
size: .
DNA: TGTGCCAGCAGTTACTACACAGATACGCAGTATTTT
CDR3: CASSYYTDTQYF

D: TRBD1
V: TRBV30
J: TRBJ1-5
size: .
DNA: TGTGCCTGGACCAAGGGGGCAGCGGGCAATCAGCCCCAGCATTTT
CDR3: CAWTKGAAGNQPQHF

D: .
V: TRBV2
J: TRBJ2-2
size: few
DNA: TGTGCCAGCAGTGCCGTCAGGGGAGAAACCGGGGAGCTGTTTTTT
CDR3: CASSAVRGETGELFF

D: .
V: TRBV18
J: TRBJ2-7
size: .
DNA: TGTGCCAGCTCCTCTCCCGGGAAAGAGCAGTACTTC
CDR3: CASSSPGKEQYF

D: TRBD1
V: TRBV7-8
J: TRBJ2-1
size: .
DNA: TGTGCCAGCAGCTTCCCAACAGGGGCGGGTAATGAGCAGTTCTTC
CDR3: CASSFPTGAGNEQFF

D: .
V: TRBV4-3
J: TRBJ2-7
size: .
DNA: TGCGCCAGCAGCCAAGGTATGTCCAGCTCCTACGAGCAGTACTTC
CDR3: CASSQGMSSSYEQYF

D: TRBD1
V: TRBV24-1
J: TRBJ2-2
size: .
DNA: TGTGCCACCAGTGACCCCGGGACAGGGATTAACACCGGGGAGCTGTTTTTT
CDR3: CATSDPGTGINTGELFF

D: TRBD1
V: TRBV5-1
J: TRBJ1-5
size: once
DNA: TGCGCCAGCAGCTTGGGGGACAGGGCTCTTCAGCCCCAGCATTTT
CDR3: CASSLGDRALQPQHF

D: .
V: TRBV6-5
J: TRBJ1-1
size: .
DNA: TGTGCCAGCAGTCCAGGGTCGGCCACTGAAGCTTTCTTT
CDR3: CASSPGSATEAFF

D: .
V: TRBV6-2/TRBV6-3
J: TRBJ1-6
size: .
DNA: TGTGCCAGCAGTCGTTCAGGGGACCATTCACCCCTCCACTTT
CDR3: CASSRSGDHSPLHF

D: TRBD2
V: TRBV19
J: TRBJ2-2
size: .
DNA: TGTGCCAGTAGTATAAGTGGGAGGGCCGGGGAGCTGTTTTTT
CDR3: CASSISGRAGELFF

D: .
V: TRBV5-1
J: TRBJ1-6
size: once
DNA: TGCGCCAGCAGCAGAGGACTAAGCTCCTATAATTCACCCCTCCACTTT
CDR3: CASSRGLSSYNSPLHF

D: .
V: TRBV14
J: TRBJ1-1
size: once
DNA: TGTGCCAGCAGGCGTTTACCTGCCGGACAGATTCAAGCTTTCTTT
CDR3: CASRRLPAGQIQAFF

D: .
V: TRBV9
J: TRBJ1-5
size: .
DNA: TGTGCCAGCAGCCGGGGGGGGCGCAATCAGCCCCAGCATTTT
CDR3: CASSRGGRNQPQHF

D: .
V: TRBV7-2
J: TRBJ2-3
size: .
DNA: TGTGCCAGCAGCAAGAGACTAGACTCTAGCACAGATACGCAGTATTTT
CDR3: CASSKRLDSSTDTQYF

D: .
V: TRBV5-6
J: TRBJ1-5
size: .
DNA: TGTGCCAGCACCGCTGCGGGTGAAAACCAGCCCCAGCATTTT
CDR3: CASTAAGENQPQHF

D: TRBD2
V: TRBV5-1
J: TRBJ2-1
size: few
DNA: TGCGCCAGCAGCTTTAGCGGGTTCTCCTACAATGAGCAGTTCTTC
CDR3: CASSFSGFSYNEQFF

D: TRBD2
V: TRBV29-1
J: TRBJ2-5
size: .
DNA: TGCAGCGTTGTAAGCGGGAGGGTCCAAGAGACCCAGTACTTC
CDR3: CSVVSGRVQETQYF

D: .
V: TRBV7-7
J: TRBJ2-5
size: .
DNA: TGTGCCAGCAGCCCGGGACAGGGTTTGCCGGGGGGGGCCCAGTACTTC
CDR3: CASSPGQGLPGGAQYF

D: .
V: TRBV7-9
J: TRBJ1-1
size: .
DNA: TGTGCCAGCAGCTTAGGGCCACCGACTGTGAACACTGAAGCTTTCTTT
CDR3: CASSLGPPTVNTEAFF